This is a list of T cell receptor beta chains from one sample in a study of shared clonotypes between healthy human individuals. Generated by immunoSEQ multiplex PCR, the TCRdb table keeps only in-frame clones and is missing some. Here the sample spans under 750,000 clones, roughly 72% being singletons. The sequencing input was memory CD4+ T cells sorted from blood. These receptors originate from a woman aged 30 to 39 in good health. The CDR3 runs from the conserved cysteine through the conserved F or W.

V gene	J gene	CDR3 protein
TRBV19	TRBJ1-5	CASKKGTGGDQPQHF
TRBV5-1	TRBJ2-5	CASSLGLAGWGQETQYF
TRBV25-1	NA	CASSVQGRQTYEQYF
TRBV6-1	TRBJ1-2	CASSAGSYGYTF
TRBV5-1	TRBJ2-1	CASSLDPTSGPPYNEQFF
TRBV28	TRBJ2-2	CASSFYSSGSRTGELFF
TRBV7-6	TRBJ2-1	CASSLRTSGENNEQFF
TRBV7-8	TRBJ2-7	CASSLTHSGEGYEQYF
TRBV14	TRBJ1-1	CASSQVYGQGGSEAFF
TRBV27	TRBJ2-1	CASSLSGTKLNEQFF
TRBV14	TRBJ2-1	CASSQASGRASGQFF
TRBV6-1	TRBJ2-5	CASSPPPGTAETQYF
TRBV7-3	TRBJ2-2	CASTSALVGGELFF
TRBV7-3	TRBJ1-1	CASSSGQGLSAFF
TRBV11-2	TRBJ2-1	CASSLGQVYNEQFF
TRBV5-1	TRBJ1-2	CASSSEGGNGYTF
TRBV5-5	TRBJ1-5	CASSPRPQAQPQHF
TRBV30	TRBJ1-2	CAWSVGGGGYGYTF
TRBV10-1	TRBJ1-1	CASSESGGKAFF
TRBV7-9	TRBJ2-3	CASSSGLEYTDTQYF
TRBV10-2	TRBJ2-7	CASTGTSGSYEQYF
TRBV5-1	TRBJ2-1	CASSLEGLAGQFF
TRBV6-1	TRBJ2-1	CASSGGLAGGGGTNEQFF